The rows below give T cell receptor beta chains drawn from one sample of a study of long-term antiretroviral therapy in people with HIV. Profiled with immunoSEQ multiplex PCR; TCRdb holds only in-frame clones, not every one. The sample carries about 21,000 clones, approximately 76% recorded once. This specimen was unsorted PBMCs, taken around 1.8 years before starting antiretroviral therapy. The origin of the receptors is a woman in her forties with HIV. Each CDR3 is given with its conserved first and last residue. A D gene is named only where the DNA matches it firmly. Clone size is stated in some rows and not others, as once, few, many or a class when expanded.

j_call,v_call,d_call,clone_size,cdr3_nt,cdr3_aa
TRBJ1-2,TRBV2,-,-,TGTGCCAGCAGTGAAGTCCGGGCCCGGGCTGATGGCTACACCTTC,CASSEVRARADGYTF
TRBJ1-2,TRBV6-4,TRBD1,-,TGTGCCAGCAGTGACTTTAACAGGGGAGTTGGCTACACCTTC,CASSDFNRGVGYTF
TRBJ1-1,TRBV5-1,TRBD1,few,TGCGCCAGCAGCCAAGGGACAGGGGGCATTGAAGCTTTCTTT,CASSQGTGGIEAFF
TRBJ1-1,TRBV29-1,-,once,TGCAGTCATCTTTGGGACGCTGAAGCTTTCTTT,CSHLWDAEAFF
TRBJ1-5,TRBV19,-,-,TGTGCCAGTAGTATATTTAGGGACCCTACCAGCAATCAGCCCCAGCATTTT,CASSIFRDPTSNQPQHF
TRBJ2-7,TRBV30,-,-,TGTGCCTGGAGTGTACTGGCCCGGGGCGAGCAGTACTTC,CAWSVLARGEQYF
TRBJ2-1,TRBV6-5,-,few,TGTGCCAGCAGAAGCCAGCCCAGCTCCTACAATGAGCAGTTCTTC,CASRSQPSSYNEQFF
TRBJ2-2,TRBV10-3,-,few,TGTGCCATCGGTCGGGACGGGGAGCTGTTTTTT,CAIGRDGELFF
TRBJ2-7,TRBV10-2,-,-,TGCGCCAGCATAGCTCTGGCAGCTCCCTACGAGCAGTACTTC,CASIALAAPYEQYF
TRBJ1-6,TRBV28,TRBD1,-,TGTGCCAGCAGTTTGAGGGTGGCAGGGGGCGAAGATTCACCCCTCCACTTT,CASSLRVAGGEDSPLHF
TRBJ1-2,TRBV2,-,-,TGTGCCAGCAGTGCGGACTCCTACTATGGCTACACCTTC,CASSADSYYGYTF
TRBJ2-7,TRBV7-2,-,-,TGTGCCAGCAGCTCCCTCTACGAGCAGTACTTC,CASSSLYEQYF
TRBJ1-1,TRBV7-5,-,-,TGTGTCAGAAGCTTAAGACAGGGGCCGCTCTCTCCGAACACTGAAGCTTTCTTT,CVRSLRQGPLSPNTEAFF
TRBJ2-7,TRBV7-9,TRBD2,few,TGTGCCAGCAGCCTGGGACTAGCGGGTAGCTCCTACGAGCAGTACTTC,CASSLGLAGSSYEQYF
TRBJ1-1,TRBV5-4,-,-,TGTGCCAGCAGCTTGGAACGGAGAACTGAAGCTTTCTTT,CASSLERRTEAFF
TRBJ1-5,TRBV5-4,-,-,TGTGCCAGCAGCTTGGGTGGGGGGCTCAGCAATCAGCCCCAGCATTTT,CASSLGGGLSNQPQHF
TRBJ2-5,TRBV15,-,few,TGTGCCACCAGCCCTGGGGGTGGGGAGACCCAGTACTTC,CATSPGGGETQYF
TRBJ1-5,TRBV19,-,-,TGTGCCAGTATAGGGGGGACGTATAGCAATCAGCCCCAGCATTTT,CASIGGTYSNQPQHF
TRBJ1-1,TRBV27,-,-,TGTGCCAGCAGTTTATTCACCGGGACATCTGAAGCTTTCTTT,CASSLFTGTSEAFF
TRBJ1-2,TRBV18,-,-,TGTGCCAGCTCACTGGACGGGGACTATGGCTACACCTTC,CASSLDGDYGYTF
TRBJ2-1,TRBV29-1,TRBD2,-,TGCAGCGTTGATTTTACTAGCGGGGGGGGCAATGAGCAGTTCTTC,CSVDFTSGGGNEQFF
TRBJ2-1,TRBV5-6,TRBD1,-,TGTGCCAGCAGCTTCGGGGACAGCTCCTACAATGAGCAGTTCTTC,CASSFGDSSYNEQFF
TRBJ2-4,TRBV20-1,-,few,TGCAGTGCCAGCGATGTGGACATTCAGTACTTC,CSASDVDIQYF
TRBJ1-6,TRBV19,-,-,TGTGCCAGTAGTATACAGGGGCAGGATAATTCACCCCTCCACTTT,CASSIQGQDNSPLHF
TRBJ2-2,TRBV6-6,-,few,TGTGCCAGCAGTTCGCGGGACACCGGGGAGCTGTTTTTT,CASSSRDTGELFF
TRBJ1-2,TRBV6-5,-,few,TGTGCCAGCAGTTCCATGGGGGGAGGCTATGGCTACACCTTC,CASSSMGGGYGYTF
TRBJ1-5,TRBV30,-,-,TGTGCCTGGAGTGGTGGGCTTAATAGCAATCAGCCCCAGCATTTT,CAWSGGLNSNQPQHF
TRBJ2-1,TRBV7-6,-,-,TGTGCCAGCAGCTTAGCGCGGAGTACATTGGGGGATGAGCAGTTCTTC,CASSLARSTLGDEQFF
TRBJ1-5,TRBV6-5,TRBD1,-,TGTGCCAGCAGTCAACAGGGGATCGGCAATCAGCCCCAGCATTTT,CASSQQGIGNQPQHF
TRBJ2-6,TRBV4-1,-,once,TGCGCCAGCAGCCAAGTATACTCTGGGGCCAACGTCCTGACTTTC,CASSQVYSGANVLTF
TRBJ2-7,TRBV7-9,TRBD1,-,TGTGCCAGCAGCTTACCAACCCGGGACAGCTCCTACGAGCAGTACTTC,CASSLPTRDSSYEQYF
TRBJ1-1,TRBV30,-,-,TGTGCCTGGACAAAGGCTGCATACACTGAAGCTTTCTTT,CAWTKAAYTEAFF